The 32 T cell receptor beta chains presented below share a single source sample, sequenced in a study of response to subunit inactivated influenza vaccine. TCRdb used MiXCR to reprocess the RT-PCR reads, holding one entry per CDR3 protein. The data contain around 200,000 distinct CDR3 sequences, 13% to 15% of them singletons. This material consisted of CD8+ T cells sorted from PBMCs, taken more than 4 days after vaccination. The receptors stem from a man between 50 and 59 years old who received an inactivated influenza vaccine.

The CDR3 sequence: CAITGTLTGELFF. The CDR3 DNA follows: TGTGCCATCACGGGGACACTCACCGGGGAGCTGTTTTTT. V is TRBV10-3 and J is TRBJ2-2; possibly TRBD1 for D (6 bases). Trimming removed 7 bases from V and 4 bases from J, with 10 bases in between. Germline loops: CDR1 ENHRY, CDR2 SYGVKD. The CDR3 covers 13 residues.

Only one count was recorded for this clonotype. One base away lies a much larger clone, so this may be a sequencing read error. This chain joins TRBV19 and TRBJ2-7; D might be TRBD2 (6 bases). The CDR3 spans 15 residues. CDR1 is LNHDA, CDR2 SQIVND, per germline (reference sequence). The CDR3 here is CASRPEAGDSREHYF. The CDR3, as DNA: TGTGCCAGTAGGCCCGAGGCTGGGGACTCTAGGGAGCATTACTTC.

This clonotype has just a few counts. The rearrangement joins TRBV4-3 to TRBJ2-3; D might be TRBD1 or TRBD2, each matching 5 bases. CDR1 LGHNA and CDR2 YSLEER come from the germline V gene. Trimming stripped 1 base from V and 0 bases from J, with 8 bases between. This CDR3 is built from 15 residues. CDR3 sequence reads: CASSQGDGSTDTQYF. DNA of the CDR3: TGCGCCAGCAGCCAAGGGGACGGAAGCACAGATACGCAGTATTTT.

This chain uses TRBV7-9 with TRBJ2-2; D ambiguous. Germline assignment: CDR1 SEHNR and CDR2 FQNEAQ (reference sequence). CDR3 length: 14 residues. The ends were cut back, 4 bases at V and 6 bases at J, with 12 bases in the middle. CDR3 sequence reads: CASSWVVRAGELFF. The CDR3 region has the DNA TGTGCCAGCAGCTGGGTCGTTCGCGCCGGGGAGCTGTTTTTT.

V is TRBV28 and J is TRBJ2-4; D might be TRBD2 (6 bases). Germline V lookup: CDR1 MDHEN, CDR2 SYDVKM. V was shortened by 7 bases and J by 0 bases, with 16 bases between the two germline ends. The CDR3 has 16 amino acids. Written as DNA, the CDR3 is TGTGCCAGCAACCGGGACTCCACCCTAGCCAAAAACATTCAGTACTTC. Translating it yields CASNRDSTLAKNIQYF.

There are many counts of this clonotype. The rearrangement joins TRBV12-3 or TRBV12-4 to TRBJ2-7, with D perhaps matching TRBD1 or TRBD2 (5 bases each). Trimming pared 7 bases from V and 1 base from J, leaving 14 bases between. The CDR3 length is 14 residues. The DNA of the CDR3 is TGTGCCAGCACCCGAGGGGACGATTCCTACGAGCAGTACTTC. Translating gives CASTRGDDSYEQYF.

This CDR3 is CSAPGLADEQFF. The CDR3 DNA sequence: TGCAGCGCCCCGGGACTAGCGGATGAGCAGTTCTTC. The chain is built from TRBV29-1 and TRBJ2-1; TRBD2 agrees at 11 bases. This CDR3 has 12 amino acids. J lost 8 bases, V lost 7 bases, and 4 bases had no gene match. The V gene's germline CDR1 is SQVTM and CDR2 ANQGSEA.

This chain joins TRBV28 and TRBJ2-3; the D is unclear. This CDR3 is 16 amino acids long. V lost 5 bases to trimming and J lost 0 bases, with 15 bases between them. Looked up from germline, CDR1 is MDHEN and CDR2 is SYDVKM. CDR3 nucleotides: TGTGCCAGCAGTCCCCAGCCTCATGGGAGCACAGATACGCAGTATTTT. Amino acid sequence: CASSPQPHGSTDTQYF.

This clonotype has more than one count but fewer than ten. V gene TRBV19 combines with J gene TRBJ1-1, with a weak D call TRBD1 (6 bases). The CDR3 is 14 amino acids. Germline V lookup: CDR1 LNHDA, CDR2 SQIVND (reference sequence). Trimming took off 5 bases at V and 3 bases at J, with 13 bases between the two ends. CDR3 protein: CASSQGLGYTEAFF. The CDR3 region has the DNA TGTGCCAGTAGTCAGGGGCTAGGATACACTGAAGCTTTCTTT.

This clonotype has more than one count but fewer than ten. The CDR3 DNA follows: TGTGCCAGCAGCGTAGGATCCTCAGGAGGCGAGCAGTACTTC. It yields the protein CASSVGSSGGEQYF. The chain carries TRBV9 and TRBJ2-7; D is perhaps TRBD2 (5 bases). V was shortened by 0 bases and J by 6 bases, with 13 bases between the two germline ends. This CDR3 region has 14 residues. Germline CDR1 SGDLS, CDR2 YYNGEE.

This chain links TRBV3-1 with TRBJ2-7; D call uncertain. V lost 4 bases, J lost 2 bases, and 12 bases lay in between. This CDR3 has 14 amino acids. Per the germline V gene, CDR1 is LGHDT and CDR2 is YNNKEL (reference sequence). The CDR3 nucleotides read TGTGCCAGCAGCCCGGCTATGGGTGCCTACGAGCAGTACTTC. It translates to CASSPAMGAYEQYF.

This clonotype was seen many times. The chain uses TRBV11-2 and TRBJ2-5; D is tentatively TRBD1 or TRBD2 (6 bases each). The V end was cut by 1 base, the J end by 1 base, with 19 bases between. The germline gives CDR1 SGHAT, CDR2 FQNNGV. The CDR3 has 18 residues. The CDR3 DNA reads TGTGCCAGCAGCTTAGTCTCTCCATCATGGGGGGCCCAAGAGACCCAGTACTTC. This gives the protein CASSLVSPSWGAQETQYF.

This clonotype was detected many times. The V and J genes are TRBV7-2 and TRBJ2-5; TRBD1 might be the D (6 bases). The CDR3 has 14 amino acids. V was clipped by 5 bases and J by 1 base, with 11 bases between them. Looked up from germline, CDR1 is SGHTA and CDR2 is FQGNSA. CDR3 sequence (DNA): TGTGCCAGCAGCGTTTGGACAGCCCAAGAGACCCAGTACTTC. Its protein product is CASSVWTAQETQYF.

This clonotype was detected only a few times. The chain joins TRBV2 to TRBJ2-7; TRBD1 or TRBD2 may be the D gene (5 bases each). The germline gives CDR1 SNHLY, CDR2 FYNNEI. This CDR3 has 14 amino acids. Trimming stripped 2 bases from V and 4 bases from J, with 12 bases between. The CDR3: CASSERYRRYEQYF. DNA of the CDR3: TGTGCCAGCAGTGAAAGGTACAGGAGGTACGAGCAGTACTTC.

This clonotype was picked up a small number of times. The chain is built from TRBV20-1 and TRBJ2-1; TRBD2 agrees at 15 bases. The length of the CDR3 is 16 residues. CDR1 is DFQATT and CDR2 is SNEGSKA in the germline V gene (reference sequence). V was pared by 3 bases and J by 4 bases, with 4 bases of the junction left unmatched. CDR3 in amino acids: CSASGTSGRFYNEQFF. The CDR3 bases are TGCAGTGCTAGTGGGACTAGCGGGAGGTTTTACAATGAGCAGTTCTTC.

This clonotype showed up just a few times. V and J are TRBV7-9 and TRBJ2-2; D is perhaps TRBD2 (6 bases). CDR1 SEHNR and CDR2 FQNEAQ come from the germline V gene (reference sequence). Trimming left V 10 bases short and J 4 bases short, with 19 bases between. The CDR3 spans 15 residues. The CDR3 DNA follows: TGTGCCACCACTCCCTTTTCCGGGGGCACCGGGGAGCTGTTTTTT. Protein: CATTPFSGGTGELFF. Combining the CDR3 with reference TRBV7-9 and TRBJ2-2 gives the whole variable domain DTGVSQNPRHKITKRGQNVTFRCDPISEHNRLYWYRQTLGQGPEFLTYFQNEAQLEKSRLLSDRFSAERPKGSFSTLEIQRTEQGDSAMYLCATTPFSGGTGELFFGEGSRLTVL.

This clonotype has only a few counts. The chain carries TRBV29-1 and TRBJ2-2, with 8 bases fitting TRBD2. Trimming cost V 1 base and J 0 bases; bases outside gene matches: 1. CDR1 and CDR2 from the germline V gene are SQVTM and ANQGSEA. The CDR3 is 15 residues long. The CDR3 reads CSVEGSGTNTGELFF. The CDR3 DNA reads as TGCAGCGTTGAAGGTAGCGGGACGAACACCGGGGAGCTGTTTTTT.

CDR3 loop: CAWSGQGMEQYF. In DNA, the CDR3 is TGTGCCTGGAGCGGACAGGGGATGGAGCAGTACTTC. The J gene is TRBJ2-7, the V gene TRBV30; 9 bases line up with TRBD1. With 3 bases clipped from V and 7 bases from J, the junction kept 4 bases outside the gene matches. CDR1 is GTSNPN and CDR2 is SVGIG in the germline V gene (reference sequence). The CDR3 runs 12 residues.

The chain combines TRBV12-3 or TRBV12-4 with TRBJ1-5, with D maybe TRBD1 (5 bases). Between the trimmed V and J ends, which lost 2 bases and 9 bases, there was a span of 14 bases. This CDR3 region has 14 residues. CDR3 coding DNA: TGTGCCAGCAGTTTACGGGGGGTAGGTCGGCCCCAGCATTTT. Translation: CASSLRGVGRPQHF.

A few counts support this clonotype. The rearrangement joins TRBV5-3 to TRBJ1-5, with D possibly matching TRBD1 (5 bases). TRBV5-3 counts as an open reading frame of uncertain function. The ends were cut back, 3 bases at V and 7 bases at J, with 11 bases in the middle. This CDR3 comprises 13 residues. The CDR3 coding sequence is TGTGCCAGAAGCTGCCCGACAGAACAGCCCCAGCATTTT. Protein: CARSCPTEQPQHF.

The rearrangement links TRBV14 to TRBJ2-6; D remains unclear. The ends were cut back, 2 bases at V and 0 bases at J, with 5 bases in the middle. The V gene's germline CDR1 is SGHDN and CDR2 FVKESK. The CDR3 is made up of 15 amino acids. CDR3 DNA sequence: TGTGCCAGCAGCCAATACCTCTCTGGGGCCAACGTCCTGACTTTC. It specifies CASSQYLSGANVLTF.

CDR3 coding DNA: TGTGCCAGCAGCCTAGGACAGCGCACAGATACGCAGTATTTT. Amino acid sequence: CASSLGQRTDTQYF. V usage is TRBV7-9 and J usage is TRBJ2-3; possibly TRBD1 for D (6 bases). V lost 5 bases to trimming and J lost 1 base, with 10 bases between them. Germline assignment: CDR1 SEHNR and CDR2 FQNEAQ (reference sequence). The CDR3 is 14 residues long.

The chain combines TRBV12-3 or TRBV12-4 with TRBJ2-1; D may be TRBD1 (6 bases). CDR3 length equals 15 residues. Trimming removed 4 bases from V and 3 bases from J, with 13 bases in between. The CDR3 nucleotides read TGTGCCAGCAGTTCCCGGACAGATTTCTACAATGAGCAGTTCTTC. It translates to CASSSRTDFYNEQFF.

Comment on this clonotype: Germline is not matched at one junction end, which may reflect a read error. This chain links TRBV29-1 with TRBJ1-2; weak D call: TRBD1 (5 bases). CDR1 and CDR2 (germline): SQVTM, ANQGSEA. This CDR3 is built from 15 residues. The CDR3 reads CSVEEGRGSNYGYIF. The DNA of the CDR3 is TGCAGCGTTGAAGAGGGGCGCGGATCCAACTATGGCTACATCTTC. The entire variable domain, with the rest obtained from reference TRBV29-1 and TRBJ1-2, is as follows: SAVISQKPSRDICQRGTSLTIQCQVDSQVTMMFWYRQQPGQSLTLIATANQGSEATYESGFVIDKFPISRPNLTFSTLTVSNMSPEDSSIYLCSVEEGRGSNYGYIFGSGTRLTVV.

The chain couples TRBV28 to TRBJ2-5; 10 nucleotides match TRBD2. The CDR3 spans 15 residues. The junction had 9 bases not matched to a gene; V was cut back by 6 bases and J by 5 bases. From germline, CDR1 is MDHEN and CDR2 SYDVKM. The CDR3 reads CASSILAGGRETQYF. The CDR3 nucleotides are TGTGCCAGCAGCATTTTAGCGGGAGGAAGGGAGACCCAGTACTTC.

This chain joins TRBV24-1 and TRBJ2-7; D uncertain. The V and J ends lost 0 bases and 9 bases respectively, with 8 bases between them. The CDR3 is 12 amino acids. Per the germline V gene, CDR1 is KGHDR and CDR2 is SFDVKD. CDR3 sequence (DNA): TGTGCCACCAGTGATTTGTTCCAGGTGCAGTACTTC. Translated, it gives CATSDLFQVQYF.

The CDR3 protein is CSARQGLAGERPTDTQYF. The CDR3 DNA reads as TGCAGTGCTCGCCAGGGACTAGCGGGAGAAAGGCCCACAGATACGCAGTATTTT. The V gene is TRBV20-1, the J gene TRBJ2-3, with 14 bases identical to TRBD2. In germline, CDR1 is DFQATT, CDR2 SNEGSKA (reference sequence). The CDR3 is 18 residues long. V was clipped by 5 bases and J by 2 bases; unmatched bases: 12.

This clonotype was seen more than once but under ten times. The chain carries TRBV12-3 or TRBV12-4 and TRBJ2-6; TRBD1 aligns across 9 bases. V was pared by 2 bases and J by 2 bases, with 7 bases of the junction left unmatched. The CDR3 is made up of 18 amino acids. CDR3: CASSLRTGVRAGANVLTF. The DNA of the CDR3 is TGTGCCAGCAGTTTACGGACAGGGGTGAGAGCTGGGGCCAACGTCCTGACTTTC.

J is TRBJ2-1 and V is TRBV7-9, with 7 bases aligning to TRBD2. V shed 4 bases and J 5 bases; nucleotides not matched to a gene: 5. The CDR3 consists of 14 residues. Germline V CDR1 and CDR2: SEHNR, FQNEAQ (reference sequence). The DNA for the CDR3 is TGTGCCAGCAGCTACGGTGGGGGGGACAATGAGCAGTTCTTC. It yields the protein CASSYGGGDNEQFF.

The V call is TRBV20-1, the J call TRBJ2-7, with 8 bases matching TRBD1. Per germline, CDR1 DFQATT and CDR2 SNEGSKA (reference sequence). J lost 3 bases, V lost 1 base, and 11 bases had no gene match. This CDR3 region has 16 residues. The chain's CDR3 is CSARGTGMVGFYEQYF. The CDR3 DNA is TGCAGTGCTAGAGGGACAGGGATGGTTGGGTTCTACGAGCAGTACTTC.

The chain combines TRBV6-5 with TRBJ1-1, with a possible D match to TRBD1 (5 bases). The CDR3 extends over 14 amino acids. Germline CDR1 MNHEY, CDR2 SVGAGI. Trimming shortened V by 2 bases and J by 0 bases, and 7 bases separated the two germline ends. CDR3 residues: CASSYTGLNTEAFF. The CDR3 DNA reads TGTGCCAGCAGTTACACAGGACTGAACACTGAAGCTTTCTTT.

There are a few counts of this clonotype. The gene calls are TRBV27 and TRBJ1-1; D gene uncertain. V was shortened by 1 base and J by 3 bases, with 9 bases between the two germline ends. The V gene's germline CDR1 is MNHEY and CDR2 SMNVEV (reference sequence). This CDR3 is 14 amino acids long. The CDR3 nucleotides read TGTGCCAGCAGTTTATATGAAACACACACTGAAGCTTTCTTT. It codes for CASSLYETHTEAFF.